These 8 T cell receptor beta chains originate from one sample sequenced in a study of cytomegalovirus exposure and HLA in healthy donors. Primers included in the PCR were 60 Vbeta and 13 Jbeta primers. TCRdb's copy holds only in-frame clones and misses some; the assay was immunoSEQ multiplex PCR. The repertoire includes around 120,000 clones, over 65% of them detected once, and around 2% sits in the top ten. The sequencing input was PBMCs. These receptors came from a man younger than 30 in good health and CMV-seronegative.

The chain recombines TRBV19 with TRBJ1-1, with D uncertain. CDR3 length: 15 residues. Looked up from germline, CDR1 is LNHDA and CDR2 is SQIVND (reference sequence). Between the trimmed V and J ends, which lost 3 bases and 1 base, there was a span of 12 bases. This CDR3 is CASSIRGLGNTEAFF. CDR3 nucleotides: TGTGCCAGTAGTATCCGGGGTTTGGGGAACACTGAAGCTTTCTTT.

In this sample, this clone turned up a few times. V gene TRBV4-1 combines with J gene TRBJ1-4; D is possibly TRBD1 (6 bases). The germline V and J ends were trimmed by 0 bases and 6 bases, with 17 bases remaining between them. The CDR3 runs to 17 residues. CDR1 is MGHRA and CDR2 is YSYEKL in the germline V gene. The CDR3 coding sequence is TGCGCCAGCAGCCAAGATGCCAGAGGGGGTGTTGATGAAAAACTGTTTTTT. Residues: CASSQDARGGVDEKLFF.

The chain joins TRBV12-5 to TRBJ1-6; weak D call: TRBD1 (6 bases). There are 15 residues in the CDR3. Germline CDR1 and CDR2: LGHNT and FRNRAP. V was trimmed by 1 base and J by 6 bases, leaving 10 bases between them. The CDR3 region is CASGLGGRGNSPLHF. The CDR3 DNA reads TGTGCTAGTGGTTTGGGGGGCAGGGGTAATTCACCCCTCCACTTT.

The CDR3: CASSLSRGRELRSSYNEQFF. The DNA of the CDR3 is TGTGCCAGCAGTTTATCGAGAGGTAGGGAGCTACGGAGCTCCTACAATGAGCAGTTCTTC. V and J are TRBV27 and TRBJ2-1; TRBD2 might be the D (5 bases). The CDR3 is 20 residues long. Germline-derived CDR1 and CDR2 are MNHEY and SMNVEV (reference sequence). Deletions cut 0 bases from V and 0 bases from J, with 21 bases between.

This clone was observed a few times. V gene TRBV4-2 combines with J gene TRBJ2-5; TRBD1 agrees at 10 bases. This CDR3 contains 16 residues. Trimming removed 1 base from V and 4 bases from J; junction bases left unmatched: 6. Germline V lookup: CDR1 LGHNA, CDR2 YNFKEQ. CDR3 amino acids: CASSQGTGGFGETQYF. DNA of the CDR3: TGTGCCAGCAGCCAAGGGACAGGGGGGTTCGGAGAGACCCAGTACTTC.

The chain has TRBV7-2 and TRBJ1-1, with no clear D. CDR1 is SGHTA, CDR2 FQGNSA, per germline. The CDR3 spans 15 residues. Trimming pared 5 bases from V and 1 base from J, leaving 14 bases between. The CDR3 DNA reads as TGTGCCAGCAGCGCTGGCCTAGCCTCGAACACTGAAGCTTTCTTT. Its protein is CASSAGLASNTEAFF.

This clone was observed a few times. The chain joins TRBV2 to TRBJ1-4, with TRBD1 matching 8 bases. CDR1 and CDR2 (germline): SNHLY, FYNNEI. The CDR3 extends over 14 amino acids. V was pared by 6 bases and J by 4 bases, with 4 bases of the junction left unmatched. In nucleotides, the CDR3 is TGTGCCAGCAGCGGACAGGGACTTAATGAAAAACTGTTTTTT. This sequence encodes CASSGQGLNEKLFF.

The chain joins TRBV10-2 to TRBJ1-4; D unresolved. Deletions cut 4 bases from V and 4 bases from J, with 10 bases between. The CDR3 has 14 residues. Germline assignment: CDR1 WSHSY and CDR2 SAAADI. CDR3 sequence: CASSVRAGNEKLFF. CDR3 DNA sequence: TGCGCCAGCAGTGTAAGGGCGGGTAATGAAAAACTGTTTTTT.